These T cell receptor beta chains were read from a single sample in a study of T-cell memory formation after mild COVID-19. TCRdb used MiXCR to reprocess the 5' RACE reads, holding one entry per CDR3 protein. Found here are 300,000 to 350,000 distinct CDR3 sequences, around 19% of them singletons; the top ten hold more than 20%. Sequencing was carried out using PBMCs or a T cell subset sorted from them (not recorded which). The origin of the receptors is a man younger than 35 who had mild COVID-19 (a few samples of this study predate the infection). Cell type and time point are not known. The CDR3 runs from the conserved cysteine through the conserved F or W. The order of the fields is V gene, J gene, D gene, clone size, CDR3 protein, CDR3 DNA. A D gene is named only where the DNA matches it firmly. Expanded clones are given a class, and other clones once, few, many or no size at all.

V: TRBV28; J: TRBJ1-4; D: TRBD1; size: few; CDR3: CASSRDRAEKLFF; DNA: TGTGCCAGCAGCCGGGACAGGGCCGAAAAACTGTTTTTT
V: TRBV7-2; J: TRBJ2-1; D: -; size: -; CDR3: CASSPLGREQFF; DNA: TGTGCCAGCAGCCCTCTTGGCCGAGAGCAGTTCTTC
V: TRBV4-3; J: TRBJ1-4; D: -; size: few; CDR3: CASSQDLGLAVDEKLFF; DNA: TGCGCCAGCAGCCAAGATCTGGGGCTCGCGGTCGATGAAAAACTGTTTTTT
V: TRBV4-3; J: TRBJ2-7; D: -; size: -; CDR3: CASSQDIRQVSSYEQYF; DNA: TGCGCCAGCAGCCAAGATATCAGGCAGGTGAGCTCCTACGAGCAGTACTTC
V: TRBV30; J: TRBJ2-1; D: TRBD2; size: -; CDR3: CAWSSGGQFF; DNA: TGTGCCTGGAGCTCGGGGGGGCAGTTCTTC
V: TRBV5-1; J: TRBJ2-1; D: TRBD2; size: few; CDR3: CASSFSGGPSRNEQFF; DNA: TGCGCCAGCAGCTTCAGCGGGGGGCCCTCTAGGAATGAGCAGTTCTTC
V: TRBV20-1; J: TRBJ1-1; D: -; size: -; CDR3: CSANLRGRDTEAFF; DNA: TGCAGTGCTAACTTACGGGGGCGGGACACTGAAGCTTTCTTT
V: TRBV12-3/TRBV12-4; J: TRBJ1-5; D: -; size: few; CDR3: CASSSRTLNQPQHF; DNA: TGTGCCAGCAGTTCAAGAACCCTAAATCAGCCCCAGCATTTT
V: TRBV29-1; J: TRBJ1-1; D: -; size: -; CDR3: CSVQYSLNTEAFF; DNA: TGCAGCGTTCAGTACAGTCTGAACACTGAAGCTTTCTTT
V: TRBV15; J: TRBJ2-7; D: -; size: few; CDR3: CATSRAGALPEKQYF; DNA: TGTGCCACCAGCAGAGCGGGGGCTCTGCCAGAAAAGCAGTACTTC
V: TRBV20-1; J: TRBJ2-3; D: -; size: -; CDR3: CSARRQSSTDTQYF; DNA: TGCAGTGCTAGGCGACAGTCTAGCACAGATACGCAGTATTTT
V: TRBV9; J: TRBJ2-2; D: -; size: few; CDR3: CASSAPRDTGELFF; DNA: TGTGCCAGCAGCGCCCCGAGGGACACCGGGGAGCTGTTTTTT
V: TRBV5-1; J: TRBJ2-7; D: -; size: few; CDR3: CASGDIGGSYEQYF; DNA: TGCGCCAGCGGGGATATTGGTGGCTCCTACGAGCAGTACTTC
V: TRBV9; J: TRBJ1-2; D: -; size: -; CDR3: CASSVAESANYGYTF; DNA: TGTGCCAGCAGCGTAGCTGAGAGCGCTAACTATGGCTACACCTTC
V: TRBV27; J: TRBJ2-1; D: TRBD2; size: -; CDR3: CASSPLAGGRYEQFF; DNA: TGTGCCAGCAGTCCCCTCGCGGGGGGGCGGTATGAGCAGTTCTTC
V: TRBV20-1; J: TRBJ2-3; D: -; size: -; CDR3: CSARVTGGTDTQYF; DNA: TGCAGTGCTAGGGTGACGGGAGGCACAGATACGCAGTATTTT
V: TRBV3-1; J: TRBJ2-2; D: TRBD2; size: -; CDR3: CASSYGLARAAFGELFF; DNA: TGTGCCAGCAGCTACGGACTAGCGAGGGCCGCCTTCGGGGAGCTGTTTTTT
V: TRBV5-1; J: TRBJ2-1; D: TRBD2; size: few; CDR3: CASSSGLTNGYNEQFF; DNA: TGCGCCAGCAGCTCGGGACTAACCAACGGCTACAATGAGCAGTTCTTC
V: TRBV10-3; J: TRBJ2-2; D: -; size: -; CDR3: CAIAERGVTGELFF; DNA: TGTGCCATCGCGGAAAGGGGGGTGACCGGGGAGCTGTTTTTT
V: TRBV12-3/TRBV12-4; J: TRBJ2-2; D: -; size: -; CDR3: CASTTGLNTGELFF; DNA: TGTGCCAGCACCACTGGACTGAACACCGGGGAGCTGTTTTTT